Sequencing of this T cell receptor beta chain was carried out in a study of blood T cell repertoires in COVID-19. Whole-study context: The United States, Italy and Spain were the sources of the acute and convalescent COVID-19 samples. Sources were T cells, B-cell-depleted T cells, or PBMCs; the material itself was cDNA or gDNA.

Germline-derived CDR1 and CDR2 are SNHLY and FYNNEI. The CDR3 runs 16 residues. Unmatched junction bases numbered 7, after V lost 6 bases and J lost 1 base. Original analysis: Amplification of reference gene primers provided the estimated nucleated cell counts. Generated by immunoSEQ multiplex PCR, the TCRdb table keeps only in-frame clones and is missing some. V and J calls and clone size come straight from that table; D and trimming were deduced from the DNA. Of about 240,000 clones listed, about 81% are singletons. This chain joins TRBV2 and TRBJ2-3, with 10 positions matching TRBD2. Sequencing used peripheral blood. This sequence originates from a woman aged 55 to 70 with active or convalescent COVID-19. Here the CDR3 DNA reads TGTGCCAGCAGAAGCGGGGGGGCCGGTGGCACAGATACGCAGTATTTT. It specifies CASRSGGAGGTDTQYF.